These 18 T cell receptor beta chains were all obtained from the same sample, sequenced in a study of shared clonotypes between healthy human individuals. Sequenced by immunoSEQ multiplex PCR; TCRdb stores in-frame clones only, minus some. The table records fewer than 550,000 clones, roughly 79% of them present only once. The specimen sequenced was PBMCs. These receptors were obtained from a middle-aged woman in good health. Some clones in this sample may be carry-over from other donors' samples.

CDR3 bases: TGCGCCAGCAGCTTGGGGGGCACAGCTAACTATGGCTACACCTTC. This sequence encodes CASSLGGTANYGYTF. The genes are TRBV5-1 and TRBJ1-2, with TRBD1 as a possible D gene (5 bases). The CDR3 has 15 residues. V was cut by 0 bases and J by 0 bases, with 9 bases left in between. Germline V gives CDR1 SGHRS, CDR2 YFSETQ.

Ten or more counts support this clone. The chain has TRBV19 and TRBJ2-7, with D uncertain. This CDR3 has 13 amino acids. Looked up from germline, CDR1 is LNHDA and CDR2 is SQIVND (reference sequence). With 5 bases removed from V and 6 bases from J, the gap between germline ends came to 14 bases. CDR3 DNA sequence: TGTGCCAGTAGTCAAACAGACGGTTTCGAGCAGTACTTC. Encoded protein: CASSQTDGFEQYF.

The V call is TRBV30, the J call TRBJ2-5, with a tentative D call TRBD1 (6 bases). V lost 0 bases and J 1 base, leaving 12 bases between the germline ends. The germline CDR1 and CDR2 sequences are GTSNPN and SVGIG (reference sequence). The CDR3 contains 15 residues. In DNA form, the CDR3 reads TGTGCCTGGAGTGTACAAGGGGGTCGCCAAGAGACCCAGTACTTC. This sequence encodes CAWSVQGGRQETQYF.

The CDR3 region is CASSLGTGEIEKLFF. For the CDR3, the DNA is TGTGCCAGCAGCTTGGGGACAGGGGAAATTGAAAAACTGTTTTTT. The chain recombines TRBV5-4 with TRBJ1-4, with 9 bases aligning to TRBD1. This CDR3 contains 15 residues. Trimming cost V 0 bases and J 7 bases; bases outside gene matches: 4. Per the germline V gene, CDR1 is SGHNT and CDR2 is YYREEE (reference sequence).

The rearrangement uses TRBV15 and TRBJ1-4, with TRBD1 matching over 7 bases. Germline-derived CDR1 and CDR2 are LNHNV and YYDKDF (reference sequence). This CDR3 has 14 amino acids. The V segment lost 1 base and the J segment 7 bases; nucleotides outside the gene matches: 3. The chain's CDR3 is CATSRAGDSEKLFF. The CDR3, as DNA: TGTGCCACCAGCAGAGCAGGGGACAGTGAAAAACTGTTTTTT. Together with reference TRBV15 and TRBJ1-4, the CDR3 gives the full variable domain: DAMVIQNPRYQVTQFGKPVTLSCSQTLNHNVMYWYQQKSSQAPKLLFHYYDKDFNNEADTPDNFQSRRPNTSFCFLDIRSPGLGDTAMYLCATSRAGDSEKLFFGSGTQLSVL.

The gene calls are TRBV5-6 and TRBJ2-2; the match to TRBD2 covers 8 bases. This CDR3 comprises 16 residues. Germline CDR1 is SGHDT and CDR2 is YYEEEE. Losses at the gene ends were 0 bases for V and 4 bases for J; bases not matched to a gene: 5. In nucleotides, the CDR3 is TGTGCCAGCAGCTTGGCCGGGGCGGGAGGCACCGGGGAGCTGTTTTTT. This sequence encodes CASSLAGAGGTGELFF.

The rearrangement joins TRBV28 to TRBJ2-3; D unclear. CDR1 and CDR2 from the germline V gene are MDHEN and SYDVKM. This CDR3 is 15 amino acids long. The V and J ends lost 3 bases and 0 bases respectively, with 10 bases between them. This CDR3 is CASSLNGLSTDTQYF. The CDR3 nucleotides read TGTGCCAGCAGTTTGAACGGTCTAAGCACAGATACGCAGTATTTT.

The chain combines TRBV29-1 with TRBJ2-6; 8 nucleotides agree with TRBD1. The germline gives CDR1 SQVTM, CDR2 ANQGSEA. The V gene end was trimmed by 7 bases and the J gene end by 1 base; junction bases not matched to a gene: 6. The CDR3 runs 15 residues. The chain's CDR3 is CSAGTGRSGANVLTF. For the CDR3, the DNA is TGCAGCGCCGGGACAGGACGATCTGGGGCCAACGTCCTGACTTTC.

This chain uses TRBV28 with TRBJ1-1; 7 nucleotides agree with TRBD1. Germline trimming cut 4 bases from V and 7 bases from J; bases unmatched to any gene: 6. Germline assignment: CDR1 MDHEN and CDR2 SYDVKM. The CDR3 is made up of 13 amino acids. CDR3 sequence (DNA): TGTGCCAGCAGTTCCCGGACAGGAGTTGAAGCTTTCTTT. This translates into CASSSRTGVEAFF.

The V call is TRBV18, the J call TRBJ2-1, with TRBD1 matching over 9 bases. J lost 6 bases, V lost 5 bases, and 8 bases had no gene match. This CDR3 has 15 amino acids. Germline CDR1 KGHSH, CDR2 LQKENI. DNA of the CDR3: TGTGCCAGCTCATCCCCCGGGACAGGGTCCAATGAGCAGTTCTTC. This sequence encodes CASSSPGTGSNEQFF.

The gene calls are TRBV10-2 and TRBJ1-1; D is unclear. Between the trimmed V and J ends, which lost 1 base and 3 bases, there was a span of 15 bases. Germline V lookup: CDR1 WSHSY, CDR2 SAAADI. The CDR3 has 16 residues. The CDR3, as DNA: TGCGCCAGCAGTGAGTTGGTTTGGGGTTCGGACACTGAAGCTTTCTTT. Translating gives CASSELVWGSDTEAFF.

The CDR3 bases are TGTGCCATCAGTGAGTCACCCGACAGGGTGGGCTCTGGAAACACCATATATTTT. Encoded protein: CAISESPDRVGSGNTIYF. The chain uses TRBV10-3 and TRBJ1-3; 7 nucleotides align to TRBD1. V lost 0 bases and J lost 0; bases outside the gene matches: 8. Germline V CDR1 and CDR2: ENHRY, SYGVKD. The CDR3 spans 18 residues.

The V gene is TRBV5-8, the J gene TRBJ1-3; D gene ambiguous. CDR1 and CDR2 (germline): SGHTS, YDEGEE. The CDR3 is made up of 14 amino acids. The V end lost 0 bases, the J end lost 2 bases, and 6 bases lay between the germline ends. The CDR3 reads CASSLGEAGNTIYF. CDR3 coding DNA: TGTGCCAGCAGCTTGGGGGAAGCTGGAAACACCATATATTTT.

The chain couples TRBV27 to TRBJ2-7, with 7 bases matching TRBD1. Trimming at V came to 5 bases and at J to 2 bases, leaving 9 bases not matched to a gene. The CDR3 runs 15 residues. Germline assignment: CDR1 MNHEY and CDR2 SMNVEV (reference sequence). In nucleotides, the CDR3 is TGTGCCAGCAGTCGACAGGGTAGGAGAACCTACGAGCAGTACTTC. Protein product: CASSRQGRRTYEQYF.

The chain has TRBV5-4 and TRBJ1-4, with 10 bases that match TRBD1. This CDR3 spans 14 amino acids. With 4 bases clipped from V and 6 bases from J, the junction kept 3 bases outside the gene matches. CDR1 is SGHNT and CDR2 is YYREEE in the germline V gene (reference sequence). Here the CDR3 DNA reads TGTGCCAGCAGCCCGGACAGGGGGTATGAAAAACTGTTTTTT. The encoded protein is CASSPDRGYEKLFF.

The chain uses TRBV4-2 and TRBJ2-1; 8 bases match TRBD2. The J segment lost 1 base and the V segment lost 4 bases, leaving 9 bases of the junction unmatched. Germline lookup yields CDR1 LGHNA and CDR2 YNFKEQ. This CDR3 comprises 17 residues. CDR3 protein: CASSPNQGLESYNEQFF. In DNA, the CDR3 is TGTGCCAGCAGCCCAAACCAGGGACTAGAGTCCTACAATGAGCAGTTCTTC.

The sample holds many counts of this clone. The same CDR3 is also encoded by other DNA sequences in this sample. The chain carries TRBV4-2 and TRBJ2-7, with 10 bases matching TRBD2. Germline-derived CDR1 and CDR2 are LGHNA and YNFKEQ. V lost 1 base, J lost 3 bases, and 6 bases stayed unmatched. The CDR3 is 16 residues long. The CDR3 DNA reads TGTGCCAGCAGCCAAGTCCTGCGGACTAGCGGCTACGAGCAGTACTTC. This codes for CASSQVLRTSGYEQYF.

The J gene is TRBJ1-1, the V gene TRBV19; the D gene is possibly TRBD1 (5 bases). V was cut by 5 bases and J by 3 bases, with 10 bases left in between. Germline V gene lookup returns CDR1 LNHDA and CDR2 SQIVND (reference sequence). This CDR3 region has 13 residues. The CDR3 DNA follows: TGTGCCAGTAGTCAGGGTATGGACACTGAAGCTTTCTTT. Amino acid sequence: CASSQGMDTEAFF.